These 7 T cell receptor beta chains originate from one sample sequenced in a study of control samples from healthy donors and cancer patients. Profiled with immunoSEQ multiplex PCR; TCRdb holds only in-frame clones, not every one. This table holds about 120,000 clones, about 90% found once. Sample: blood. The receptors were gathered from a man aged 50 or older in good health.

V and J are TRBV21-1 and TRBJ2-3; the tabulated D call, TRBD1, remains unverified against the DNA. TRBV21-1 is assigned pseudogene status. This CDR3 contains 16 residues. CDR3 amino acids: CASSKSGWGPTDTQYF. CDR3 coding DNA: TGTGCCAGCAGCAAATCCGGATGGGGGCCGACAGATACGCAGTATTTT.

The V call is TRBV15, the J call TRBJ2-5; D uncertain. Trimming left V 3 bases short and J 4 bases short, with 21 bases between. Germline-derived CDR1 and CDR2 are LNHNV and YYDKDF (reference sequence). CDR3 length equals 17 residues. The CDR3 coding sequence is TGTGCCACCAGCAGGAAGACCCAAACACCAACCCGAGAGACCCAGTACTTC. Translating gives CATSRKTQTPTRETQYF.

The V gene is TRBV7-8, the J gene TRBJ2-1; the match to TRBD1 covers 8 bases. The CDR3 has 14 residues. V dropped 5 bases and J dropped 13; count of bases not matched to a gene: 13. From germline, CDR1 is SGHVS and CDR2 FQNEAQ. The CDR3 DNA follows: TGTGCCAGCAGCGCCCGGACAGGGAGAACTGTTCAGTTCTTC. It is translated as CASSARTGRTVQFF. Supplemented by reference TRBV7-8 and TRBJ2-1, the full variable domain reads GAGVSQSPRYKVAKRGQDVALRCDPISGHVSLFWYQQALGQGPEFLTYFQNEAQLDKSGLPSDRFFAERPEGSVSTLKIQRTQQEDSAVYLCASSARTGRTVQFFGPGTRLTVL.

The V gene is TRBV19, the J gene TRBJ1-1; D gene uncertain. The CDR3 length is 13 residues. V was shortened by 7 bases and J by 1 base, with 10 bases between the two germline ends. The germline gives CDR1 LNHDA, CDR2 SQIVND (reference sequence). The CDR3 region is CASTLQTNTEAFF. CDR3 sequence (DNA): TGTGCCAGTACCCTACAGACGAACACTGAAGCTTTCTTT.

The chain has TRBV7-9 and TRBJ1-2; 7 bases align to TRBD1. This CDR3 is 16 amino acids long. Germline CDR1 SEHNR, CDR2 FQNEAQ (reference sequence). With V trimmed by 5 bases and J by 6 bases, 15 bases remained unmatched. For the CDR3, the DNA is TGTGCCAGCAGCCCCGGGACAGAGTGGGCCCCAAATGGCTACACCTTC. This sequence encodes CASSPGTEWAPNGYTF.

The gene calls are TRBV29-1 and TRBJ1-5; D unclear. Germline-derived CDR1 and CDR2 are SQVTM and ANQGSEA. The CDR3 contains 13 residues. V lost 4 bases and J lost 6, with 13 bases in between. The CDR3 protein is CSVGQRRGQPQHF. CDR3 sequence (DNA): TGCAGCGTTGGACAAAGGAGAGGTCAGCCCCAGCATTTT.

The rearrangement links TRBV6-5 to TRBJ1-1, with TRBD1 matching 9 bases. CDR3 size: 13 residues. With V trimmed by 6 bases and J by 10 bases, 9 bases remained unmatched. Germline CDR1 is MNHEY and CDR2 is SVGAGI. The CDR3 DNA reads as TGTGCCAGCAGCGCTAGACAGGGGGAACGAGCTTTCTTT. This encodes CASSARQGERAFF.